The 20 T cell receptor beta chains below were found in one sample sequenced in a study of T cells in Graves' hyperthyroidism and ophthalmopathy. From RNA transcripts, TCR beta CDR3 regions were amplified. HTBI primers were employed in a first-round RT-PCR of the TCR CDR3. TCRdb fed the multiplex PCR reads into MiXCR, producing one record per CDR3 protein. This table holds over 350,000 distinct CDR3 sequences, approximately 17% found once. Sequencing was done on a sample of blood. These receptors originate from a man aged 18 to 29 with Graves' ophthalmopathy.

Many counts were recorded for this clonotype. The chain carries TRBV5-6 and TRBJ2-7, with TRBD2 matching 13 bases. CDR1 and CDR2 (germline): SGHDT, YYEEEE. The CDR3 consists of 15 residues. Germline trimming cut 3 bases from V and 2 bases from J; bases unmatched to any gene: 2. The CDR3 sequence: CASSSGLAGPYEQYF. The CDR3 nucleotides are TGTGCCAGCAGCTCGGGACTAGCGGGGCCCTACGAGCAGTACTTC.

At least ten counts were recorded for this clonotype. The CDR3 reads CASSDPGQGRGYTF. CDR3 DNA: TGTGCCAGCAGTGATCCGGGACAGGGACGCGGCTACACCTTC. The chain couples TRBV28 to TRBJ1-2; TRBD1 agrees at 9 bases. The CDR3 loop spans 14 amino acids. The trim removed 5 bases at V and 8 bases at J, leaving 9 bases unmatched. From germline, CDR1 is MDHEN and CDR2 SYDVKM.

This chain joins TRBV20-1 and TRBJ1-4, with D possibly TRBD1 on 5 matching bases. Germline CDR1 DFQATT, CDR2 SNEGSKA (reference sequence). The CDR3 is made up of 17 amino acids. Trimming shortened V by 0 bases and J by 0 bases, and 14 bases separated the two germline ends. The CDR3 is CSARDRGGMATNEKLFF. The CDR3 bases are TGCAGTGCTAGAGATCGGGGGGGGATGGCAACTAATGAAAAACTGTTTTTT.

The table lists this clonotype with a few counts. The chain recombines TRBV6-5 with TRBJ1-4; D uncertain. Germline V gene lookup returns CDR1 MNHEY and CDR2 SVGAGI. V lost 0 bases, J lost 16 bases, and 12 bases lay in between. The CDR3 has 12 residues. The CDR3 sequence: CASSYSSPVGFF. The CDR3 bases are TGTGCCAGCAGTTACTCGAGTCCAGTAGGGTTTTTT.

This clonotype was observed a few times. The rearrangement links TRBV27 to TRBJ1-3, with 8 bases that match TRBD1. Germline CDR1 is MNHEY and CDR2 is SMNVEV (reference sequence). Losses at the gene ends were 6 bases for V and 4 bases for J; bases not matched to a gene: 5. The CDR3 extends over 14 amino acids. This CDR3 reads CASRSTGDGNTIYF. As DNA, the CDR3 is TGTGCCAGCAGATCGACAGGGGACGGAAACACCATATATTTT.

This clonotype was observed at least ten times. The chain recombines TRBV18 with TRBJ2-1; D may be TRBD2 (6 bases). CDR1 is KGHSH and CDR2 is LQKENI in the germline V gene. This CDR3 is built from 12 residues. With 6 bases removed from V and 9 bases from J, the gap between germline ends came to 12 bases. CDR3 DNA sequence: TGTGCCAGCTCTCCTACTAGCACTGAGCAGTTCTTC. Its protein product is CASSPTSTEQFF.

The rearrangement links TRBV19 to TRBJ2-4; D is tentatively TRBD1 or TRBD2 (5 bases each). The CDR3 is 15 residues long. CDR1 and CDR2 from the germline V gene are LNHDA and SQIVND (reference sequence). Deletions cut 8 bases from V and 0 bases from J, with 14 bases between. The CDR3 region has the DNA TGTGCCAGTCGGGACGGGCCTCTAGCCAAAAACATTCAGTACTTC. This codes for CASRDGPLAKNIQYF.

This clonotype was picked up many times. Written as DNA, the CDR3 is TGTGCCAGCAGCTCGCTGACATCCTATTCCTACGAGCAGTACTTC. It codes for CASSSLTSYSYEQYF. The chain joins TRBV7-9 to TRBJ2-7; no clear D gene. The CDR3 totals 15 residues. The germline CDR1 and CDR2 sequences are SEHNR and FQNEAQ (reference sequence). With 4 bases removed from V and 1 base from J, the gap between germline ends came to 14 bases.

This clonotype was found many times. CDR3 bases: TGTGCCAGCAGCTCAGGTTGGGAGGACACTGAAGCTTTCTTT. It is translated as CASSSGWEDTEAFF. The rearrangement uses TRBV12-3 or TRBV12-4 and TRBJ1-1, with unresolved D. V was shortened by 6 bases and J by 3 bases, with 14 bases between the two germline ends. The CDR3 runs to 14 residues.

This clonotype has at least ten counts. This chain connects TRBV2 to TRBJ2-1; no clear D. V was trimmed by 6 bases and J by 4 bases, leaving 19 bases between them. The CDR3 is 16 residues long. From germline, CDR1 is SNHLY and CDR2 FYNNEI. CDR3 region: CASSLVDGPTYNEQFF. The CDR3 DNA reads TGTGCCAGCAGCCTGGTTGATGGGCCCACGTACAATGAGCAGTTCTTC. Drawing the rest from reference TRBV2 and TRBJ2-1, the complete variable domain is EPEVTQTPSHQVTQMGQEVILRCVPISNHLYFYWYRQILGQKVEFLVSFYNNEISEKSEIFDDQFSVERPDGSNFTLKIRSTKLEDSAMYFCASSLVDGPTYNEQFFGPGTRLTVL.

This clonotype was recorded many times. The chain uses TRBV7-3 and TRBJ1-1; D is unresolved. The CDR3 is made up of 13 amino acids. Trimming removed 4 bases at V and 1 base at J, with 7 bases between. Germline CDR1 is SGHTA and CDR2 is FQGTGA. CDR3 DNA: TGTGCCAGCAGCTCCCGACAGAACACTGAAGCTTTCTTT. Amino acids: CASSSRQNTEAFF. Filled out from reference TRBV7-3 and TRBJ1-1, the complete variable domain reads GAGVSQTPSNKVTEKGKYVELRCDPISGHTALYWYRQSLGQGPEFLIYFQGTGAADDSGLPNDRFFAVRPEGSVSTLKIQRTERGDSAVYLCASSSRQNTEAFFGQGTRLTVV.

The table lists this clonotype with many counts. The rearrangement links TRBV3-1 to TRBJ1-1; TRBD1 aligns across 8 bases. Per the germline V gene, CDR1 is LGHDT and CDR2 is YNNKEL (reference sequence). The junction had 3 bases not matched to a gene; V was cut back by 0 bases and J by 3 bases. CDR3 size: 15 residues. CDR3 bases: TGTGCCAGCAGCCAAGACACAGGGGGGGACACTGAAGCTTTCTTT. Residues: CASSQDTGGDTEAFF.

This clonotype was counted ten times or more. The chain combines TRBV7-2 with TRBJ1-6, with 8 bases aligning to TRBD1. CDR3 size: 15 residues. The trim removed 5 bases at V and 6 bases at J, leaving 6 bases unmatched. In germline, CDR1 is SGHTA, CDR2 FQGNSA. The CDR3 nucleotides read TGTGCCAGCAGCACCCGACAGGGGAGTAATTCACCCCTCCACTTT. Protein: CASSTRQGSNSPLHF. The full variable domain, completed using reference TRBV7-2 and TRBJ1-6, is GAGVSQSPSNKVTEKGKDVELRCDPISGHTALYWYRQSLGQGLEFLIYFQGNSAPDKSGLPSDRFSAERTGGSVSTLTIQRTQQEDSAVYLCASSTRQGSNSPLHFGNGTRLTVT.

This clonotype has ten or more counts. This chain connects TRBV12-3 or TRBV12-4 to TRBJ2-7; possibly TRBD1 for D (5 bases). V was trimmed by 3 bases and J by 3 bases, leaving 9 bases between them. CDR3 length: 13 residues. CDR3 DNA: TGTGCCAGCAGTTTTCTTAGGGGCTACGAGCAGTACTTC. Translated: CASSFLRGYEQYF.

This clonotype was recorded many times. The rearrangement links TRBV5-1 to TRBJ1-2; maybe TRBD1 (6 bases). V lost 4 bases and J lost 7, with 17 bases in between. The V gene's germline CDR1 is SGHRS and CDR2 YFSETQ. The CDR3 is made up of 14 amino acids. The CDR3 sequence: CASSKDSLTSGYTF. CDR3 DNA sequence: TGCGCCAGCAGCAAGGACAGCCTTACCAGTGGCTACACCTTC. Full variable domain (outside the CDR3, taken from reference TRBV5-1 and TRBJ1-2): KAGVTQTPRYLIKTRGQQVTLSCSPISGHRSVSWYQQTPGQGLQFLFEYFSETQRNKGNFPGRFSGRQFSNSRSEMNVSTLELGDSALYLCASSKDSLTSGYTFGSGTRLTVV.

Details on this clonotype: Since the CDR3 does not end with the conserved phenylalanine or tryptophan, this likely comes from a read error. V is TRBV6-1 and J is TRBJ1-1; no clear D. The CDR3 runs to 11 residues. Germline CDR1 reads MNHNS; CDR2 reads SASEGT. Trimming took 8 bases from V and 4 from J, leaving 8 bases between them. CDR3 nucleotides: TGTGCCAGCCGGGAGGGCACTGAAGCTTTCCTT. It encodes CASREGTEAFL.

The chain carries TRBV15 and TRBJ2-7; D gene unclear. The V end was cut by 0 bases, the J end by 5 bases, with 11 bases between. CDR3 size: 14 residues. Germline V lookup: CDR1 LNHNV, CDR2 YYDKDF (reference sequence). The CDR3 nucleotides are TGTGCCACCAGCAGAGATCATCTCCGGGACGAGCAGTACTTC. It encodes CATSRDHLRDEQYF.

This clonotype was recorded at least ten times. The V and J genes are TRBV6-8 and TRBJ2-5; D uncertain. Deletions cut 5 bases from V and 4 bases from J, with 23 bases between. This CDR3 is built from 17 residues. From germline, CDR1 is MNHGY and CDR2 SAAAGT. The CDR3 is CASSRSLGWSLRETQYF. Written as DNA, the CDR3 is TGTGCCAGCAGTCGATCCTTGGGCTGGAGCCTACGAGAGACCCAGTACTTC.

The chain carries TRBV24-1 and TRBJ2-2; 8 bases match TRBD1. Losses at the gene ends were 1 base for V and 6 bases for J; bases not matched to a gene: 6. This CDR3 spans 16 amino acids. Germline values: CDR1 KGHDR, CDR2 SFDVKD. The CDR3 reads CATSDFGTGVSGELFF. The CDR3 region has the DNA TGTGCCACCAGTGATTTCGGGACAGGAGTCTCCGGGGAGCTGTTTTTT.

The sample holds many counts of this clonotype. This chain connects TRBV7-3 to TRBJ2-7, with 12 nucleotides matching TRBD2. J gave up 0 bases and V 1 base, and 7 bases lay outside the gene matches. Germline V gene sequence: CDR1 SGHTA, CDR2 FQGTGA. The CDR3 sequence is 18 residues long. The CDR3: CASSLRPSGGDSSYEQYF. CDR3 DNA sequence: TGTGCCAGCAGCTTAAGGCCTAGCGGGGGGGATAGCTCCTACGAGCAGTACTTC.